The present entry profiles one T cell receptor (beta chain) with its context. This entry comes from a study of blood T cell repertoires in COVID-19. About the research overall: T cells, B-cell-depleted T cells, or PBMCs provided the cDNA or gDNA that served as material.

Only in-frame clones appear in the TCRdb table, and some are missing; sequencing was by immunoSEQ multiplex PCR. The repertoire holds about 170,000 clones, about 80% seen once, with 11% in the top ten. CDR3 length: 12 residues. Trimming left V 8 bases short and J 9 bases short, with 11 bases between. Germline lookup yields CDR1 ENHRY and CDR2 SYGVKD. This clonotype originated in a man in his 70s with active or convalescent COVID-19. The chain combines TRBV10-3 with TRBJ1-6; possibly TRBD1 for D (5 bases). The source material was peripheral blood. The CDR3 loop reads CAIGLGGSPLHF. In DNA form, the CDR3 reads TGTGCCATCGGCTTGGGGGGTTCACCCCTCCACTTT.